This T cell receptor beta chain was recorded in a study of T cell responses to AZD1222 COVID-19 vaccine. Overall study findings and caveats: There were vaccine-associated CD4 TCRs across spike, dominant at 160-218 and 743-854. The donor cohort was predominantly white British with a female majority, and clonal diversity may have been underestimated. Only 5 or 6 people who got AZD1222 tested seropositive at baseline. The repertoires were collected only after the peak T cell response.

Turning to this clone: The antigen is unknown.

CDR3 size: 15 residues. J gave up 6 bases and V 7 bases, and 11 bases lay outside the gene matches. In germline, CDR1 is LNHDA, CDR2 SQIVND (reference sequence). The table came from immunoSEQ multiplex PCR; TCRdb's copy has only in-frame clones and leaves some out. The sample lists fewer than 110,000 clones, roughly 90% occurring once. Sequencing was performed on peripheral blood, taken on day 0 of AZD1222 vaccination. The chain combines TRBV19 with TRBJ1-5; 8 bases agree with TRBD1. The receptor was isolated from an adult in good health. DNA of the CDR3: TGTGCCAGTACCAGACAGGGGTTGCTCGGTCAGCCCCAGCATTTT. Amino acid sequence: CASTRQGLLGQPQHF.